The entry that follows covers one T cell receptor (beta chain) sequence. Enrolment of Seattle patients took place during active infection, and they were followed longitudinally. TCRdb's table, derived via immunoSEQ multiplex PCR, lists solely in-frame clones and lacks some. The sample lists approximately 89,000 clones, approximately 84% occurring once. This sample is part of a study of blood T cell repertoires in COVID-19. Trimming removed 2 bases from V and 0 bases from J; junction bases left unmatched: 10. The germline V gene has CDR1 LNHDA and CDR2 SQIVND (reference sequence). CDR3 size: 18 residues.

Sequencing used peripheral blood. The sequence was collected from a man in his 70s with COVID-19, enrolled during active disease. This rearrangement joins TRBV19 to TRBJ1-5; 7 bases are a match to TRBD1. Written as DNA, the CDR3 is TGTGCCAGTAGTATAAGGGACAGCAGGGCATATAGCAATCAGCCCCAGCATTTT. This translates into CASSIRDSRAYSNQPQHF.